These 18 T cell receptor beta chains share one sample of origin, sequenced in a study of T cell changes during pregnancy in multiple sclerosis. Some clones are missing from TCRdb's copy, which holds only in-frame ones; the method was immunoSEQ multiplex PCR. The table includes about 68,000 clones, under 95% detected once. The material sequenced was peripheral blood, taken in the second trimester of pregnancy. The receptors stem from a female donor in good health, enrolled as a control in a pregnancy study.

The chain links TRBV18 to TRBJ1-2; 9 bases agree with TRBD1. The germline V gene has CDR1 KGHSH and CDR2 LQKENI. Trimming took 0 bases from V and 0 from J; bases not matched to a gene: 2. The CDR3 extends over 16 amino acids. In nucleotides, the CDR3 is TGTGCCAGCTCACCACCGGGGACAGGGTCTAACTATGGCTACACCTTC. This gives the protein CASSPPGTGSNYGYTF.

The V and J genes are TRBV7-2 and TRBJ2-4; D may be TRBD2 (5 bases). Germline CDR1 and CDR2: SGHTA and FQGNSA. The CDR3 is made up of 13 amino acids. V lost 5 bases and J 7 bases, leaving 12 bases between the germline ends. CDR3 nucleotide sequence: TGTGCCAGCAGCCCAGAGGCGGGTAACATTCAGTACTTC. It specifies CASSPEAGNIQYF.

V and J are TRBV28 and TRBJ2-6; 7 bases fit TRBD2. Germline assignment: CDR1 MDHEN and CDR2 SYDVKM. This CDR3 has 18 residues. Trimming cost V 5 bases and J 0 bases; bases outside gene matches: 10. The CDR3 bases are TGTGCCAGCAGTCCCATAGCGGGCACGTACTCTGGGGCCAACGTCCTGACTTTC. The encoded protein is CASSPIAGTYSGANVLTF.

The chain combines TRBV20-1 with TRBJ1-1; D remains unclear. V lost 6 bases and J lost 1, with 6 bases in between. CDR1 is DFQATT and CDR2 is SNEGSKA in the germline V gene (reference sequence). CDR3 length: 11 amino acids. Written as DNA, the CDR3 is TGCAGTGCCCGGGGGAACACTGAAGCTTTCTTT. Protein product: CSARGNTEAFF.

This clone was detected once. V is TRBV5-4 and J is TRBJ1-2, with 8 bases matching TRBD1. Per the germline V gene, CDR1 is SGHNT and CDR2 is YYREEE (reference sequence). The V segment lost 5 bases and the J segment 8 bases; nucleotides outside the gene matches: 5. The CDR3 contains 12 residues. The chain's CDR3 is CASSPGGLGYTF. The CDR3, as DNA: TGTGCCAGCAGTCCAGGGGGCCTAGGCTACACCTTC.

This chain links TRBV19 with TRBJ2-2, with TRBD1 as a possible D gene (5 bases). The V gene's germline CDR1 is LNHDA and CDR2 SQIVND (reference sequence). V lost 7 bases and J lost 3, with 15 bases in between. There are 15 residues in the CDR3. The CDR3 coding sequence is TGTGCCAGTACCATGATAGGGGCCGACACCGGGGAGCTGTTTTTT. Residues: CASTMIGADTGELFF.

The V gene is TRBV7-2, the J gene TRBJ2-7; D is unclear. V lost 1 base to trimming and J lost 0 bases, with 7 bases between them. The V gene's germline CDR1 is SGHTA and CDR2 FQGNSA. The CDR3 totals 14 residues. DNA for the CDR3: TGTGCCAGCAGCTTAGGTGTGGCCTCCTACGAGCAGTACTTC. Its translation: CASSLGVASYEQYF.

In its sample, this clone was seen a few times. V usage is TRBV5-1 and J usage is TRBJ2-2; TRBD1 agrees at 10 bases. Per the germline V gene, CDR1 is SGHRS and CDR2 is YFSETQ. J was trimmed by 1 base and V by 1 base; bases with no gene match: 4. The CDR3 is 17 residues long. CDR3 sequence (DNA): TGCGCCAGCAGCTTGCCCCGGACAGGGGGGAACACCGGGGAGCTGTTTTTT. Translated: CASSLPRTGGNTGELFF.

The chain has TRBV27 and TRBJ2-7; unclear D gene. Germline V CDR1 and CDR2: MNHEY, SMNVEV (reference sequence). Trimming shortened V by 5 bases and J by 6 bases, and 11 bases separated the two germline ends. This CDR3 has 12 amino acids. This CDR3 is CASSPGQSEQYF. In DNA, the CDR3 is TGTGCCAGCAGTCCGGGTCAGTCCGAGCAGTACTTC.

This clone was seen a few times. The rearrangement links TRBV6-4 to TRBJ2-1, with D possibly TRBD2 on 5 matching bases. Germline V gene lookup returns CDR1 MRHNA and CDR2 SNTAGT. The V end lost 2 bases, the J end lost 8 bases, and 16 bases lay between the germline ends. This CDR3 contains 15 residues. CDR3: CASSDGSDAEYEQFF. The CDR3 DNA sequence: TGTGCCAGCAGTGACGGTAGCGACGCGGAGTATGAGCAGTTCTTC.

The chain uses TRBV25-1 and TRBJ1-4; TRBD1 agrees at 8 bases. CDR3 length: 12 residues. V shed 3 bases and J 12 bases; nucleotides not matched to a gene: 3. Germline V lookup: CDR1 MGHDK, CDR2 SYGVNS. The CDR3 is CASSETGAELFF. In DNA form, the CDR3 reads TGTGCCAGCAGTGAGACAGGGGCGGAACTGTTTTTT.

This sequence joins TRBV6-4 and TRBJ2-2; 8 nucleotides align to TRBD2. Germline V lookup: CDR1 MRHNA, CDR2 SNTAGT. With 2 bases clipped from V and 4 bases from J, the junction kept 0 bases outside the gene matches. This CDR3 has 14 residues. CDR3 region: CASSDGTSTGELFF. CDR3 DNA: TGTGCCAGCAGTGACGGGACTAGCACCGGGGAGCTGTTTTTT.

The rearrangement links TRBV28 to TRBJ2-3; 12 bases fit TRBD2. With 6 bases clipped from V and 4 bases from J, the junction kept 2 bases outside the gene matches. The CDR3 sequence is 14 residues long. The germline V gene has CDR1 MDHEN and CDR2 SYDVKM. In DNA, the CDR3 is TGTGCCAGCAGGACTAGCGGGAGAGCAGATACGCAGTATTTT. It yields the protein CASRTSGRADTQYF.

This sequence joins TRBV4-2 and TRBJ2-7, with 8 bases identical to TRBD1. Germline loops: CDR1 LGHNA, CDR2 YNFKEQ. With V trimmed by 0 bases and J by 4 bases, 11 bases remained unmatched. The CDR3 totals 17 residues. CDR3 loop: CASSQEFRTGIWYEQYF. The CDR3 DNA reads TGTGCCAGCAGCCAAGAGTTTCGGACAGGGATTTGGTACGAGCAGTACTTC.

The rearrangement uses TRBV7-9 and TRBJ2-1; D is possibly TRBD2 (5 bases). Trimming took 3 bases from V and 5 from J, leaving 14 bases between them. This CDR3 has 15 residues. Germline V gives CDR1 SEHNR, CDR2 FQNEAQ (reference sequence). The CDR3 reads CASSLGARIDNEQFF. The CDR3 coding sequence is TGTGCCAGCAGCTTGGGAGCCAGGATCGACAATGAGCAGTTCTTC.

CDR3 sequence: CASSGRRGLVFRGYTF. The CDR3 bases are TGTGCCAGCAGTGGGAGGAGAGGGCTAGTATTTCGTGGCTACACCTTC. The chain carries TRBV25-1 and TRBJ1-2; D is undetermined. Germline values: CDR1 MGHDK, CDR2 SYGVNS. The CDR3 loop spans 16 amino acids. V lost 4 bases and J 7 bases, leaving 22 bases between the germline ends.

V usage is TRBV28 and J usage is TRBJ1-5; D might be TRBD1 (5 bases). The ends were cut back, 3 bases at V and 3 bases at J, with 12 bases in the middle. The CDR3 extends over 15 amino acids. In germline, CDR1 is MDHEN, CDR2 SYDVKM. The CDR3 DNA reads TGTGCCAGCAGTTTTCTGCAGGGTATCAATCAGCCCCAGCATTTT. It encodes CASSFLQGINQPQHF.

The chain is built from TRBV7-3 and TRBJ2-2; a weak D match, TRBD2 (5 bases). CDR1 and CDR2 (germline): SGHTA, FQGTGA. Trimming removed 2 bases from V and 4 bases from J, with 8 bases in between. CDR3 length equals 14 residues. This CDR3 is CASSLGRGTGELFF. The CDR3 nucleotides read TGTGCCAGCAGCTTAGGACGGGGCACCGGGGAGCTGTTTTTT.